A single sample is the source of the 29 T cell receptor beta chains below, sequenced in a study of blood T cell repertoires in COVID-19. Profiling relied on immunoSEQ multiplex PCR, and the TCRdb table lists in-frame clones only, not all of them. The sample consists of about 41,000 clones, 81% of them appearing once. The sample taken for sequencing was peripheral blood. These receptors all come from a man aged 40-49 years with active or convalescent COVID-19.

V and J are TRBV21-1 and TRBJ2-7; TRBD2 is taken as the D call from the table, unchecked against the DNA. TRBV21-1 counts as a pseudogene. The CDR3 spans 18 residues. The CDR3 nucleotides are TGTGCCAGCAGCAGACGGGCTAAGCGGGAGGGCCAAGAGTACGAGCAGTACTTC. Its protein is CASSRRAKREGQEYEQYF.

The chain couples TRBV18 to TRBJ2-1, with D tentatively TRBD2 (6 bases). This CDR3 is 14 amino acids long. Trimming pared 3 bases from V and 5 bases from J, leaving 11 bases between. Per the germline V gene, CDR1 is KGHSH and CDR2 is LQKENI. CDR3 residues: CASSPNTGDNEQFF. CDR3 in DNA: TGTGCCAGCTCACCCAATACGGGAGACAATGAGCAGTTCTTC.

The chain combines TRBV5-5 with TRBJ1-6, with 11 bases lining up with TRBD1. The CDR3 consists of 15 residues. Per the germline V gene, CDR1 is SGHKS and CDR2 is YYEKEE (reference sequence). Unmatched junction bases numbered 5, after V lost 2 bases and J lost 10 bases. The CDR3: CASSLGQGAGSPLHF. CDR3 nucleotides: TGTGCCAGCAGCTTAGGACAGGGGGCCGGATCACCCCTCCACTTT. Drawing the rest from reference TRBV5-5 and TRBJ1-6, the complete variable domain is DAGVTQSPTHLIKTRGQQVTLRCSPISGHKSVSWYQQVLGQGPQFIFQYYEKEERGRGNFPDRFSARQFPNYSSELNVNALLLGDSALYLCASSLGQGAGSPLHFGNGTRLTVT.

The CDR3 protein is CSVGQGAGEQYF. CDR3 nucleotides: TGCAGCGTTGGGCAGGGGGCGGGGGAGCAGTACTTC. The chain employs TRBV29-1 and TRBJ2-7; 8 bases agree with TRBD1. V lost 4 bases and J lost 7; bases outside the gene matches: 6. The germline V gene has CDR1 SQVTM and CDR2 ANQGSEA. The CDR3 spans 12 residues.

The CDR3 nucleotides read TGTGCCAGCAGCGTGGAGGGGGCTTTAAAGGGTACGCAGTATTTT. This gives the protein CASSVEGALKGTQYF. The chain combines TRBV9 with TRBJ2-3; tentative D call: TRBD1 (7 bases). CDR3 length: 15 residues. The V gene's germline CDR1 is SGDLS and CDR2 YYNGEE. V was cut by 2 bases and J by 8 bases, with 18 bases left in between.

The V gene is TRBV5-1, the J gene TRBJ2-7; D might be TRBD2 (5 bases). V was trimmed by 2 bases and J by 1 base, leaving 10 bases between them. Germline CDR1 is SGHRS and CDR2 is YFSETQ. This CDR3 is 14 amino acids long. The CDR3 bases are TGCGCCAGCAGCTTCGAGGGCCGGTCCTACGAGCAGTACTTC. Protein product: CASSFEGRSYEQYF.

The chain employs TRBV27 and TRBJ2-7, with a tentative D call TRBD2 (5 bases). Germline lookup yields CDR1 MNHEY and CDR2 SMNVEV (reference sequence). The CDR3 extends over 12 amino acids. Trimming cost V 3 bases and J 6 bases, with 9 bases left between them. The CDR3 bases are TGTGCCAGCAGTTTCATAGGAGGCGAGCAGTACTTC. This codes for CASSFIGGEQYF.

The chain couples TRBV30 to TRBJ2-7; D possibly corresponds to TRBD1 (6 bases). Germline V gene data show CDR1 as GTSNPN and CDR2 as SVGIG (reference sequence). The CDR3 runs 12 residues. Trimming shortened V by 5 bases and J by 3 bases, and 11 bases separated the two germline ends. CDR3: CAWGTGSYEQYF. CDR3 bases: TGTGCCTGGGGTACAGGGAGCTACGAGCAGTACTTC.

The sample holds one count of this clone. This chain links TRBV5-1 with TRBJ2-7; D possibly corresponds to TRBD1 (6 bases). The CDR3 has 12 amino acids. The germline CDR1 and CDR2 sequences are SGHRS and YFSETQ. Trimming took 0 bases from V and 9 from J, leaving 10 bases between them. The DNA for the CDR3 is TGCGCCAGCAGCTTGGAGGGGGTGCTGCAGTACTTC. It encodes CASSLEGVLQYF.

The table lists this clone with a count of one. The gene calls are TRBV30 and TRBJ1-4; 9 bases align to TRBD1. Looked up from germline, CDR1 is GTSNPN and CDR2 is SVGIG (reference sequence). The CDR3 loop spans 14 amino acids. V lost 2 bases and J lost 7; bases outside the gene matches: 5. The CDR3, as DNA: TGTGCCTGGAGTTCAAAGGACAGGGGTGAAAAACTGTTTTTT. Translation gives CAWSSKDRGEKLFF.

This clone showed up just once. The CDR3 loop is CASSQDSGRDEQYF. For the CDR3, the DNA is TGCGCCAGCAGCCAAGATTCAGGCCGCGACGAGCAGTACTTC. This chain joins TRBV4-1 and TRBJ2-7; D is undetermined. Looked up from germline, CDR1 is MGHRA and CDR2 is YSYEKL. The CDR3 runs to 14 residues. Trimming took 0 bases from V and 5 from J, leaving 11 bases between them.

CDR3 amino acids: CASSPYTSNQPQHF. The CDR3 bases are TGTGCCAGCTCACCTTATACAAGCAATCAGCCCCAGCATTTT. The rearrangement joins TRBV18 to TRBJ1-5; D call uncertain. CDR1 is KGHSH and CDR2 is LQKENI in the germline V gene. Trimming pared 3 bases from V and 1 base from J, leaving 7 bases between. The CDR3 is 14 residues long.

This clone was recorded only once. The CDR3 loop reads CSASFPEGTEAFF. As DNA, the CDR3 is TGCAGTGCTAGTTTCCCGGAGGGGACTGAAGCTTTCTTT. The rearrangement joins TRBV20-1 to TRBJ1-1; D might be TRBD1 (5 bases). Deletions cut 3 bases from V and 5 bases from J, with 13 bases between. This CDR3 is 13 amino acids long. The germline gives CDR1 DFQATT, CDR2 SNEGSKA (reference sequence).

The chain carries TRBV19 and TRBJ2-1, with D tentatively TRBD2 (6 bases). This CDR3 comprises 16 residues. The germline CDR1 and CDR2 sequences are LNHDA and SQIVND (reference sequence). V lost 6 bases and J 4 bases, leaving 19 bases between the germline ends. The CDR3 DNA follows: TGTGCCAGTAGAGATCCGGGACTCAAAACGTACAATGAGCAGTTCTTC. Its translation: CASRDPGLKTYNEQFF.

The chain employs TRBV3-1 (or the pseudogene TRBV3-2) and TRBJ2-1; possibly TRBD2 for D (6 bases). Germline lookup yields CDR1 LGHDT and CDR2 YNNKEL (reference sequence). Trimming took off 8 bases at V and 1 base at J, with 12 bases between the two ends. The CDR3 is 14 amino acids. The CDR3 region is CASGVAGSYNEQFF. CDR3 DNA sequence: TGTGCCAGCGGGGTGGCGGGATCCTACAATGAGCAGTTCTTC.

This clone has only one observation. The genes are TRBV24-1 and TRBJ1-5, with a weak D call TRBD1 (6 bases). Germline lookup yields CDR1 KGHDR and CDR2 SFDVKD. Trimming cost V 0 bases and J 4 bases, with 9 bases left between them. This CDR3 is built from 15 residues. The CDR3 reads CATSDLTQGNQPQHF. The CDR3 DNA reads TGTGCCACCAGTGATTTGACACAGGGTAATCAGCCCCAGCATTTT.

The CDR3 loop is CASSSLQGSNTGELFF. CDR3 in DNA: TGTGCCAGCAGCTCACTACAGGGTTCGAACACCGGGGAGCTGTTTTTT. The rearrangement uses TRBV7-9 and TRBJ2-2; D perhaps matches TRBD1 (6 bases). In germline, CDR1 is SEHNR, CDR2 FQNEAQ (reference sequence). The CDR3 is 16 residues long. The germline V and J ends were trimmed by 4 bases and 0 bases, with 12 bases remaining between them. Full variable domain (missing parts from reference TRBV7-9 and TRBJ2-2): DTGVSQNPRHKITKRGQNVTFRCDPISEHNRLYWYRQTLGQGPEFLTYFQNEAQLEKSRLLSDRFSAERPKGSFSTLEIQRTEQGDSAMYLCASSSLQGSNTGELFFGEGSRLTVL.

This chain connects TRBV5-1 to TRBJ1-1, with 8 bases lining up with TRBD1. Germline V CDR1 and CDR2: SGHRS, YFSETQ. The CDR3 has 14 amino acids. With 3 bases clipped from V and 11 bases from J, the junction kept 12 bases outside the gene matches. Written as DNA, the CDR3 is TGCGCCAGCAGCTATAGCCGGGACAGGTCTTTGGCTTTCTTT. Residues: CASSYSRDRSLAFF.

The V and J genes are TRBV28 and TRBJ1-2; 7 bases fit TRBD1. The germline V gene has CDR1 MDHEN and CDR2 SYDVKM. V shed 5 bases and J 7 bases; nucleotides not matched to a gene: 7. The CDR3 sequence is 13 residues long. CDR3 in DNA: TGTGCCAGCAGTCCGAGACAGGGCAGTGGCTACACCTTC. Residues: CASSPRQGSGYTF.

The sample holds a few counts of this clone. V usage is TRBV4-1 and J usage is TRBJ2-1; 10 bases align to TRBD2. V lost 1 base and J lost 2; bases outside the gene matches: 5. Germline values: CDR1 MGHRA, CDR2 YSYEKL. This CDR3 spans 17 amino acids. Here the CDR3 reads CASSQGTSGGAYNEQFF. CDR3 nucleotide sequence: TGCGCCAGCAGCCAAGGGACGAGCGGGGGGGCCTACAATGAGCAGTTCTTC.

The CDR3 region is CASSDRGFGSPLHF. The CDR3 bases are TGTGCCAGCAGCGATAGGGGTTTTGGTTCACCCCTCCACTTT. The chain couples TRBV2 to TRBJ1-6, with D maybe TRBD1 (5 bases). The V gene's germline CDR1 is SNHLY and CDR2 FYNNEI. The length of the CDR3 is 14 residues. V lost 6 bases and J lost 9, with 15 bases in between.

V usage is TRBV4-1 and J usage is TRBJ2-1; 8 bases align to TRBD2. CDR3 length equals 14 residues. Germline CDR1 MGHRA, CDR2 YSYEKL. Trimming removed 2 bases from V and 6 bases from J; junction bases left unmatched: 3. The CDR3: CASSQSGGTNEQFF. The CDR3 coding sequence is TGCGCCAGCAGCCAAAGCGGGGGAACCAATGAGCAGTTCTTC.

The chain links TRBV5-1 to TRBJ2-2, with D tentatively TRBD1 (6 bases). The V gene's germline CDR1 is SGHRS and CDR2 YFSETQ. The CDR3 extends over 14 amino acids. The V end was cut by 7 bases, the J end by 0 bases, with 10 bases between. The CDR3 is CASGRTANTGELFF. DNA for the CDR3: TGCGCCAGCGGCCGGACAGCGAACACCGGGGAGCTGTTTTTT. Full variable domain (remainder filled in from reference TRBV5-1 and TRBJ2-2): KAGVTQTPRYLIKTRGQQVTLSCSPISGHRSVSWYQQTPGQGLQFLFEYFSETQRNKGNFPGRFSGRQFSNSRSEMNVSTLELGDSALYLCASGRTANTGELFFGEGSRLTVL.

This clone was seen a handful of times. V is TRBV19 and J is TRBJ1-5; TRBD1 matches at 7 bases. The CDR3 is 15 residues long. The junction had 3 bases not matched to a gene; V was cut back by 1 base and J by 3 bases. Germline V gene sequence: CDR1 LNHDA, CDR2 SQIVND (reference sequence). Written as DNA, the CDR3 is TGTGCCAGTAGTATAGTCAGGGGGGTCAATCAGCCCCAGCATTTT. This encodes CASSIVRGVNQPQHF.

CDR3 coding DNA: TGTGCCAGCAGTCGAGACTCCACCACCGGGGAGCTGTTTTTT. The encoded protein is CASSRDSTTGELFF. This rearrangement joins TRBV6-4 to TRBJ2-2; no clear D gene. This CDR3 is built from 14 residues. The germline V and J ends were trimmed by 5 bases and 4 bases, with 11 bases remaining between them. Germline-derived CDR1 and CDR2 are MRHNA and SNTAGT.

V usage is TRBV2 and J usage is TRBJ1-2; no clear D. CDR1 and CDR2 from the germline V gene are SNHLY and FYNNEI. CDR3 size: 13 residues. Trimming shortened V by 4 bases and J by 2 bases, and 8 bases separated the two germline ends. CDR3 amino acids: CASSAEQNYGYTF. In DNA, the CDR3 is TGTGCCAGCAGTGCGGAACAGAACTATGGCTACACCTTC.

The rearrangement uses TRBV25-1 and TRBJ1-5; perhaps TRBD1 as D (5 bases). CDR1 and CDR2 from the germline V gene are MGHDK and SYGVNS. This CDR3 has 14 residues. The V end lost 4 bases, the J end lost 8 bases, and 15 bases lay between the germline ends. CDR3 bases: TGTGCCAGCAGTGGGGCAGGCAGCAGGGAGCCCCAGCATTTT. It yields the protein CASSGAGSREPQHF. The complete variable domain, with remaining parts taken from reference TRBV25-1 and TRBJ1-5, reads EADIYQTPRYLVIGTGKKITLECSQTMGHDKMYWYQQDPGMELHLIHYSYGVNSTEKGDLSSESTVSRIRTEHFPLTLESARPSHTSQYLCASSGAGSREPQHFGDGTRLSIL.

The chain combines TRBV6-5 with TRBJ1-1; D remains unclear. Trimming stripped 0 bases from V and 3 bases from J, with 14 bases between. This CDR3 spans 16 amino acids. Germline values: CDR1 MNHEY, CDR2 SVGAGI. The CDR3 protein is CASSYSMAPGDTEAFF. The CDR3 coding sequence is TGTGCCAGCAGTTACTCTATGGCCCCCGGGGACACTGAAGCTTTCTTT.

The chain joins TRBV7-3 to TRBJ2-7; 12 bases map to TRBD1. The CDR3 is 14 residues long. Germline-derived CDR1 and CDR2 are SGHTA and FQGTGA. V was pared by 5 bases and J by 7 bases, with 6 bases of the junction left unmatched. Here the CDR3 DNA reads TGTGCCAGCAGCGCCGGGACAGGGGGCGTTGAGCAGTACTTC. Encoded protein: CASSAGTGGVEQYF.